This T cell receptor beta chain is from a study of blood T cell repertoires in COVID-19 (dated by TCRdb to 2020 to 2021). Describing the broader study: The collaborator samples originated in the United States, Italy and Spain and spanned the acute and convalescent phases of COVID-19. The material from the prospective study consisted of cDNA or gDNA derived from T cells, B-cell-depleted T cells, or PBMCs. Subjects who had been exposed to COVID-19, were actively infected with it, or had recovered from it provided the deeply sampled blood TCRbeta repertoires that made up the dataset. The repertoires were released in a freely available public database meant as a resource for research on the immune response to SARS-CoV-2. The samples were drawn from the first 160 participants of the ongoing ImmuneRACE study and from some 1,300 subjects provided by 6 global collaborators. Nearly every sample came with metadata listing a de-identified subject ID, COVID-19 status, age in years and sex. HLA class I and class II types, where available, came from metadata supplied by the sample provider rather than from assay-based typing.

TCRbeta CDR3 regions were amplified from genomic DNA by means of the immunoSEQ Assay, a bias-controlled multiplex PCR. Turning to the authors' computational methods: The number of nucleated cells in each sample was estimated by amplification of reference gene primers within the assay. To quantify the absolute abundance of each unique TCRbeta CDR3 rearrangement, sequence reads were collapsed and filtered. For each sample, productive Simpson clonality was calculated by taking the square root of Simpson's diversity index across productive rearrangements. As stored in TCRdb, this immuneACCESS dataset retains in-frame rearrangements with V and J assigned. A fraction of the clones does not appear; measured against another copy, unresolved V genes explain less than half of the discrepancy, and the remainder lacks a known reason. From that table come the V and J calls and clone size; the DNA was used to work out D and trimming. The sample includes over 250,000 clones, with around four fifths observed a single time. Roughly 10% of the sample belongs to the ten largest clones.

Samples from volunteer blood donors who had recovered from COVID-19 were contributed by a second Seattle source. Each collaborating institution followed its own protocols to collect whole blood in K2EDTA tubes. For TCRbeta analysis, collaborators shipped samples in one of three forms: frozen whole blood, isolated PBMCs, or DNA extracted from either of those sample types. Overall results and qualifications from the work: The amount of clinical and demographic metadata varied by source and participant and was provided uncurated.

There are 14 amino acids in the CDR3, from cysteine to phenylalanine inclusive. Only the CDR3 DNA is retained, 42 bases long and in frame from the first base. Sequences SGHTA (CDR1) and FQGTGA (CDR2) are obtained from the germline V gene. Cut back by 0 bases and 8 bases, the V and J ends lie 8 bases apart. This clone was counted between two and nine times. There is no known antigen for this receptor. Base qualities are missing; no much larger clone stands one base away. Sequencing was carried out using peripheral blood. The V and J genes are TRBV7-3 and TRBJ2-6; the D gene is not confidently resolved. This sequence originates from a woman aged 45-59 years who had recovered from COVID-19. The sequence in DNA is TGTGCCAGCAGCTTAACGGTGGAGTCCAACGTCCTGACTTTC. It translates to CASSLTVESNVLTF.